These 27 T cell receptor beta chains were sequenced from one sample in a study of CD8 T cells in ankylosing spondylitis. TCRdb recomputed calls from the 5' RACE reads with MiXCR, one row per CDR3 protein. Here the sample spans some 200,000 distinct CDR3 sequences, roughly 12% being singletons. The material sequenced was blood, either unsorted or a sorted T cell fraction (not recorded which). The receptors stem from a male donor with ankylosing spondylitis or in good health (not recorded which).

This clonotype appeared a few times. The gene calls are TRBV7-9 and TRBJ2-7; D is ambiguous. Germline CDR1 SEHNR, CDR2 FQNEAQ (reference sequence). V lost 4 bases to trimming and J lost 6 bases, with 16 bases between them. The length of the CDR3 is 14 residues. For the CDR3, the DNA is TGTGCCAGCAGCTCCGATGGCCTCCGATCCGAGCAGTACTTC. Its protein product is CASSSDGLRSEQYF.

This chain links TRBV2 with TRBJ2-3; D may be TRBD2 (6 bases). CDR1 SNHLY and CDR2 FYNNEI come from the germline V gene. The CDR3 sequence is 14 residues long. V lost 3 bases to trimming and J lost 2 bases, with 9 bases between them. CDR3 coding DNA: TGTGCCAGCAGTGATGCGGGGTTCACAGATACGCAGTATTTT. Its protein is CASSDAGFTDTQYF.

The gene calls are TRBV4-1 and TRBJ1-1; 10 positions match TRBD1. This CDR3 region has 14 residues. The V and J ends lost 4 bases and 5 bases, in that order; junction bases with no gene match: 4. Germline-derived CDR1 and CDR2 are MGHRA and YSYEKL. The CDR3: CASSRQGARTEAFF. CDR3 nucleotides: TGCGCCAGCAGCCGACAGGGGGCGAGGACTGAAGCTTTCTTT.

This clonotype was counted a few times. The chain is built from TRBV27 and TRBJ2-7; 12 bases agree with TRBD2. The CDR3 is 16 residues long. With 3 bases clipped from V and 3 bases from J, the junction kept 6 bases outside the gene matches. Germline lookup yields CDR1 MNHEY and CDR2 SMNVEV (reference sequence). In DNA, the CDR3 is TGTGCCAGCAGTTTGACGACTAGCGGGGGCTACTACGAGCAGTACTTC. Its protein product is CASSLTTSGGYYEQYF.

This clonotype appeared many times. For the CDR3, the DNA is TGCGCCAGCAGCCGCGGGCTTAATGAGCAGTTCTTC. This sequence encodes CASSRGLNEQFF. The rearrangement joins TRBV4-1 to TRBJ2-1, with a weak D call TRBD2 (5 bases). This CDR3 has 12 residues. CDR1 is MGHRA and CDR2 is YSYEKL in the germline V gene. Trimming left V 4 bases short and J 7 bases short, with 8 bases between.

The chain links TRBV5-1 to TRBJ2-7; D not certain. This CDR3 contains 14 residues. V was cut by 4 bases and J by 3 bases, with 14 bases left in between. Germline lookup yields CDR1 SGHRS and CDR2 YFSETQ. This CDR3 reads CASSDPDTSYEQYF. The CDR3 bases are TGCGCCAGCAGCGACCCAGACACCAGCTACGAGCAGTACTTC.

The CDR3 nucleotides are TGTGCCAGCAGTTACTCGAAGACGGCCGAAGCTTTCTTT. Its protein is CASSYSKTAEAFF. V is TRBV6-5 and J is TRBJ1-1; no firm D call. V was shortened by 0 bases and J by 8 bases, with 10 bases between the two germline ends. This CDR3 spans 13 amino acids. Per the germline V gene, CDR1 is MNHEY and CDR2 is SVGAGI.

In this sample, this clonotype turned up many times. The chain carries TRBV4-1 and TRBJ2-3, with D maybe TRBD1 (6 bases). The CDR3 spans 14 residues. V was clipped by 7 bases and J by 4 bases, with 15 bases between them. Germline V gene sequence: CDR1 MGHRA, CDR2 YSYEKL. CDR3 region: CASNRDNGADTQYF. CDR3 bases: TGCGCCAGCAACCGGGACAACGGGGCAGATACGCAGTATTTT.

There are a few counts of this clonotype. The chain joins TRBV12-3 or TRBV12-4 to TRBJ1-2; 7 nucleotides align to TRBD1. Germline trimming cut 6 bases from V and 2 bases from J; bases unmatched to any gene: 12. The CDR3 has 16 residues. The CDR3 DNA reads TGTGCCAGCAGCCAAACCGGGACAGACTTAAACTATGGCTACACCTTC. Translated: CASSQTGTDLNYGYTF.

A note on this clonotype: This may come from a read error, since a much larger clone is one base off. V usage is TRBV10-3 and J usage is TRBJ2-6, with 9 bases matching TRBD1. Germline assignment: CDR1 ENHRY and CDR2 SYGVKD. The CDR3 has 17 residues. CDR3 DNA: TGTGCCATCAGTGAGCTAGGACAGGGGTCTGGGGCCAACGTCATGACTTTC. Translating it yields CAISELGQGSGANVMTF.

In this sample, this clonotype turned up a few times. The chain carries TRBV20-1 and TRBJ2-7, with TRBD2 as a possible D gene (5 bases). From germline, CDR1 is DFQATT and CDR2 SNEGSKA (reference sequence). The CDR3 extends over 13 amino acids. V shed 3 bases and J shed 3 bases, with 12 bases lying between them. The CDR3 DNA reads as TGCAGTGCTAGGGGAGCAAATTACTACGAGCAGTACTTC. Translation gives CSARGANYYEQYF.

This clonotype occurred a few times. The rearrangement uses TRBV4-1 and TRBJ2-7; 7 bases map to TRBD2. The length of the CDR3 is 16 residues. CDR1 and CDR2 from the germline V gene are MGHRA and YSYEKL. V was clipped by 2 bases and J by 2 bases; unmatched bases: 9. CDR3 nucleotide sequence: TGCGCCAGCAGCCAAAATAGTGTCCTAGCGGCCTACGAGCAGTACTTC. Translating it yields CASSQNSVLAAYEQYF.

The rearrangement links TRBV11-2 to TRBJ2-5; TRBD1 aligns across 10 bases. Germline loops: CDR1 SGHAT, CDR2 FQNNGV. The ends lost 1 base at V and 5 bases at J; junction bases unmatched: 10. The length of the CDR3 is 17 residues. CDR3 DNA: TGTGCCAGCAGCTTAGTCGGGACAGGGGACATGTGGGAGACCCAGTACTTC. Its translation is CASSLVGTGDMWETQYF.

The chain carries TRBV11-1 and TRBJ2-1, with 8 bases fitting TRBD2. J gave up 0 bases and V 8 bases, and 15 bases lay outside the gene matches. CDR3 length equals 18 residues. Germline CDR1 reads SGHAT; CDR2 reads FQDESV (reference sequence). The CDR3 is CASLPGEAGAYSYNEQFF. CDR3 nucleotides: TGTGCCAGCCTACCCGGAGAAGCGGGGGCCTACTCCTACAATGAGCAGTTCTTC.

V gene TRBV7-4 combines with J gene TRBJ2-7, with 8 bases identical to TRBD2. The junction had 12 bases not matched to a gene; V was cut back by 11 bases and J by 0 bases. Germline CDR1 and CDR2: SGHVT and SQSDAQ. This CDR3 contains 15 residues. The CDR3 sequence is CASTPGGSPSYEQYF. The CDR3 region has the DNA TGTGCCTCCACCCCGGGGGGGTCCCCCTCCTACGAGCAGTACTTC.

The CDR3 region is CASSQGSGEYEQYF. The DNA of the CDR3 is TGCGCCAGCAGCCAAGGGTCGGGTGAATACGAGCAGTACTTC. This chain connects TRBV4-1 to TRBJ2-7; D is unclear. Trimming removed 1 base from V and 4 bases from J, with 11 bases in between. The germline gives CDR1 MGHRA, CDR2 YSYEKL. The CDR3 covers 14 residues.

The rearrangement links TRBV7-9 to TRBJ2-1; 7 positions match TRBD2. The junction had 10 bases not matched to a gene; V was cut back by 4 bases and J by 4 bases. The CDR3 is 16 residues long. Germline V CDR1 and CDR2: SEHNR, FQNEAQ (reference sequence). The CDR3 loop reads CASSWGGEGGYNEQFF. The DNA of the CDR3 is TGTGCCAGCAGCTGGGGGGGTGAGGGAGGGTACAATGAGCAGTTCTTC.

The genes are TRBV11-2 and TRBJ2-1; no definite D call. CDR1 and CDR2 from the germline V gene are SGHAT and FQNNGV. The CDR3 totals 13 residues. V shed 6 bases and J shed 9 bases, with 15 bases lying between them. CDR3 residues: CASRRLAPSEQFF. DNA of the CDR3: TGTGCCAGCAGGAGACTTGCTCCGAGTGAGCAGTTCTTC.

The chain recombines TRBV5-1 with TRBJ2-7; no clear D gene. This CDR3 has 15 amino acids. The V gene lost 0 bases and the J gene lost 0 bases, with 10 bases spanning the gap. Germline loops: CDR1 SGHRS, CDR2 YFSETQ. CDR3 nucleotide sequence: TGCGCCAGCAGCTTGGGTTTGGACGGCTCCTACGAGCAGTACTTC. It encodes CASSLGLDGSYEQYF.

The chain employs TRBV4-1 and TRBJ1-2, with D uncertain. This CDR3 region has 16 residues. Trimming took off 1 base at V and 0 bases at J, with 12 bases between the two ends. Germline V gene lookup returns CDR1 MGHRA and CDR2 YSYEKL. The CDR3 sequence: CASSQGEVMSNYGYTF. The CDR3 DNA sequence: TGCGCCAGCAGCCAAGGGGAGGTGATGTCTAACTATGGCTACACCTTC.

This clonotype was observed at least ten times. The CDR3 region has the DNA TGTGCCAGCAGTTTGGCTCATGAGCAGTTCTTC. This encodes CASSLAHEQFF. This sequence joins TRBV12-3 or TRBV12-4 and TRBJ2-1; D is ambiguous. V gave up 3 bases and J gave up 8 bases, with 5 bases separating them. The CDR3 spans 11 residues.

This clonotype is labeled as medium-sized (0.01 to 0.1%). The V and J genes are TRBV7-2 and TRBJ1-2, with unresolved D. The CDR3 covers 14 residues. The V gene lost 3 bases and the J gene lost 8 bases, with 16 bases spanning the gap. Germline CDR1 reads SGHTA; CDR2 reads FQGNSA. The CDR3, as DNA: TGTGCCAGCAGCTTTCTTGCTCCTGAAGGCGGCTACACCTTC. Protein sequence: CASSFLAPEGGYTF.

V gene TRBV20-1 combines with J gene TRBJ2-7; possible D gene TRBD1, 5 bases. From germline, CDR1 is DFQATT and CDR2 SNEGSKA (reference sequence). This CDR3 comprises 13 residues. V dropped 3 bases and J dropped 1 base, with 10 bases sitting between them. The CDR3 coding sequence is TGCAGTGCTAGTCCTGACAGTTCCTACGAGCAGTACTTC. Its protein is CSASPDSSYEQYF.

This clonotype was recorded at least ten times. The chain joins TRBV12-3 or TRBV12-4 to TRBJ2-7; D gene unclear. The CDR3 runs 14 residues. V lost 5 bases, J lost 3 bases, and 14 bases lay in between. This CDR3 is CASSPQATYYEQYF. The CDR3 DNA sequence: TGTGCCAGCAGTCCCCAGGCAACCTACTACGAGCAGTACTTC.

This clonotype was counted only a few times. The chain couples TRBV10-1 to TRBJ2-1, with D perhaps TRBD2 (5 bases). V lost 0 bases, J lost 5 bases, and 17 bases lay in between. CDR3 length: 17 amino acids. CDR1 and CDR2 from the germline V gene are WNHNN and SYGVQD (reference sequence). The CDR3 loop is CASSESRSGPWHNEQFF. DNA for the CDR3: TGCGCCAGCAGTGAGTCGCGGAGCGGTCCATGGCACAATGAGCAGTTCTTC.

V gene TRBV24-1 combines with J gene TRBJ2-1; 10 bases match TRBD2. J was trimmed by 2 bases and V by 6 bases; bases with no gene match: 0. Germline CDR1 KGHDR, CDR2 SFDVKD. This CDR3 comprises 14 residues. CDR3 sequence: CATSTSGTYNEQFF. The DNA of the CDR3 is TGTGCCACCAGTACTAGCGGGACCTACAATGAGCAGTTCTTC.

The chain links TRBV6-1 to TRBJ1-1; no definite D call. In germline, CDR1 is MNHNS, CDR2 SASEGT. Between the trimmed V and J ends, which lost 6 bases and 3 bases, there was a span of 23 bases. This CDR3 has 17 amino acids. The chain's CDR3 is CASRARIVLWEDTEAFF. The CDR3 bases are TGTGCCAGCAGGGCTAGGATTGTACTTTGGGAGGACACTGAAGCTTTCTTT.